This is a list of T cell receptor beta chains from one sample in a study of blood T cells in healthy people across ages. TCRdb reanalysed the 5' RACE reads using MiXCR and keeps one entry per CDR3 protein. The sample has around 780,000 distinct CDR3 sequences, roughly 24% seen once. This sample was shared with a second study, whose subject was T cells of mothers and their children.

Source material: blood. These receptors came from a boy aged 5-17 years in good health. The conserved cysteine and the conserved F or W are not part of the CDR3 here. Fields, in order: J gene, V gene, CDR3 protein.

>TRBJ1-2|TRBV9
ASSVGGGANYGYT
>TRBJ1-6|TRBV7-2
ASSLGSGTNSPLH
>TRBJ2-6|TRBV5-1
ASKASSGANVLT
>TRBJ2-7|TRBV29-1
SIPRSGGRTLPYEQY
>TRBJ2-4|TRBV29-1
RSNWAVLAKNIQY
>TRBJ2-3|TRBV5-1
ASSLAADTQY
>TRBJ2-1|TRBV6-1
ASSASGGASYNEQF
>TRBJ1-2|TRBV28
ASRIAAQGDRYGYT
>TRBJ2-5|TRBV4-1
ASSPRGPSGETQY
>NA|TRBV9
ASSVADVASYEQY
>TRBJ2-7|TRBV15
ATSRYRGVNYEQY
>TRBJ2-5|TRBV14
ASSQDSGAVTETQY
>NA|TRBV11-2
ASSPLAGGFSYEQY
>TRBJ2-7|TRBV4-2
ASSQEPGRGLFD
>TRBJ1-4|TRBV6-6
ASSYSAGGNEKLF
>TRBJ1-1|TRBV6-5
ASSYFGQGNTEAF
>TRBJ2-7|TRBV6-1
AAYLTGETYEQY
>TRBJ2-7|TRBV5-1
ASSLEAGGFEQY
>NA|TRBV6-2/TRBV6-3
ASSYLDRVVKETQY
>TRBJ2-4|TRBV5-1
ASSLHRGNIQY